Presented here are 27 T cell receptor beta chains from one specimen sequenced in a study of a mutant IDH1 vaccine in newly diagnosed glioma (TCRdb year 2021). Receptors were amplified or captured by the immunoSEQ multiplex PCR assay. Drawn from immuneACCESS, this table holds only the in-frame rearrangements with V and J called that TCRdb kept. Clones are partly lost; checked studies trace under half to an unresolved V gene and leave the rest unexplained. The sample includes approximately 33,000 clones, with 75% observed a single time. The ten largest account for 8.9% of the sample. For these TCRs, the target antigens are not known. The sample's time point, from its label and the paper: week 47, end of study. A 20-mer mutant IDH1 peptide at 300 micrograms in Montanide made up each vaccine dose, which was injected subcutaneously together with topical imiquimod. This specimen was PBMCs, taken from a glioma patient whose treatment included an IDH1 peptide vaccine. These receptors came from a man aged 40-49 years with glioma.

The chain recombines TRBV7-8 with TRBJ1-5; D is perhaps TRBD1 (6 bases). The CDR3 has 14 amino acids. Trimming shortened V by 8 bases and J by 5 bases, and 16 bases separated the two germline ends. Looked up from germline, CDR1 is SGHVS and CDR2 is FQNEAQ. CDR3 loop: CASDQGPGYQPQHF. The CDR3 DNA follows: TGTGCCAGCGACCAGGGGCCAGGGTATCAGCCCCAGCATTTT.

The CDR3 coding sequence is TGTGCCAGCAGTTATTTGCAAAGGGGCACTGAAGCTTTCTTT. It yields the protein CASSYLQRGTEAFF. The rearrangement joins TRBV6-5 to TRBJ1-1; tentatively, D is TRBD1 (5 bases). CDR1 MNHEY and CDR2 SVGAGI come from the germline V gene. The length of the CDR3 is 14 residues. Trimming removed 3 bases at V and 4 bases at J, with 12 bases between.

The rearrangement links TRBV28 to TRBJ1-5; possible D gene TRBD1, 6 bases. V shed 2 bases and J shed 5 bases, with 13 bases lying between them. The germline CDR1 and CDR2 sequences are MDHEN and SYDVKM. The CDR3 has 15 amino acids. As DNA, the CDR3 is TGTGCCAGCAGTTTAGGACAGTTTTTTGATCAGCCCCAGCATTTT. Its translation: CASSLGQFFDQPQHF.

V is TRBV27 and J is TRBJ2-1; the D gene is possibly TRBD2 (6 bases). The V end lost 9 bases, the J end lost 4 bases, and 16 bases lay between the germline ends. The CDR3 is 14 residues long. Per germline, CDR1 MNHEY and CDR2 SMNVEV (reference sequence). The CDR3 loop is CASSRGGIYNEQFF. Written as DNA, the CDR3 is TGTGCCAGTTCCAGAGGAGGGATATACAATGAGCAGTTCTTC.

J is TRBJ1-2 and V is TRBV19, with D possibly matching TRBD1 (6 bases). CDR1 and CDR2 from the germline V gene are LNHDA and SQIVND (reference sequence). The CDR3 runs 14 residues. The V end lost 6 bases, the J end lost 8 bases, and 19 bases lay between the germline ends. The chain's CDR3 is CASSQATGTGGYTF. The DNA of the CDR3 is TGTGCCAGTAGCCAGGCCACAGGGACTGGGGGCTACACCTTC.

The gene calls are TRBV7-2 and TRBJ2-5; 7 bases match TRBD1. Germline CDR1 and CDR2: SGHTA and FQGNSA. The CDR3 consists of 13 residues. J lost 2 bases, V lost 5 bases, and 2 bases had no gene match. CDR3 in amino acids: CASSGGQQETQYF. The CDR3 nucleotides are TGTGCCAGCAGCGGGGGACAGCAAGAGACCCAGTACTTC.

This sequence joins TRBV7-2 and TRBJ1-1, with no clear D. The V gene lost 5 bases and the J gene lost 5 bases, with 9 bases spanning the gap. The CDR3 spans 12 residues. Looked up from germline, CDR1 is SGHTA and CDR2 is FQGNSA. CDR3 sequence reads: CASSRGVTEAFF. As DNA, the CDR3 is TGTGCCAGCAGCCGCGGGGTAACTGAAGCTTTCTTT.

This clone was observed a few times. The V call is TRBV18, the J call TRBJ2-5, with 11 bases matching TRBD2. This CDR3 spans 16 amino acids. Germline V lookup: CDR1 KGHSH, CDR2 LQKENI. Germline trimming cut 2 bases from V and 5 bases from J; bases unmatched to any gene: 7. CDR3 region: CASSPTSGSFLETQYF. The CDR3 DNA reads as TGTGCCAGCTCACCAACTAGCGGGAGTTTTCTCGAGACCCAGTACTTC.

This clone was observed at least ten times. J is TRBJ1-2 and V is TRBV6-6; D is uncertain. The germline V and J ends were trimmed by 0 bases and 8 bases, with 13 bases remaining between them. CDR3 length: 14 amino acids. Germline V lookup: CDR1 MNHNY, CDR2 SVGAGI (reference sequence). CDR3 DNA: TGTGCCAGCAGTTACTCGGGAGAAGATATGGGCTACACCTTC. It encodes CASSYSGEDMGYTF.

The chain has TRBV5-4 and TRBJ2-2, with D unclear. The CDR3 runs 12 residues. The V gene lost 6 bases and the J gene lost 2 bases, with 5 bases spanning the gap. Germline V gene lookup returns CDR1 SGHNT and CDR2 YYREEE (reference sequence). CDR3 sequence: CASNKNTGELFF. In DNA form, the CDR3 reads TGTGCCAGCAATAAAAACACCGGGGAGCTGTTTTTT.

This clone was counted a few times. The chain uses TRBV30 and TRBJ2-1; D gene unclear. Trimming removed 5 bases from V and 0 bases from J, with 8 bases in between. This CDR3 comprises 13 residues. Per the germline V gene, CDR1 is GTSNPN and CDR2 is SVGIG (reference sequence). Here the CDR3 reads CAWAWGSYNEQFF. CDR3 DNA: TGTGCCTGGGCATGGGGCTCCTACAATGAGCAGTTCTTC. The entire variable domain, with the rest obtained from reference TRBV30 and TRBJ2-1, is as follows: SQTIHQWPATLVQPVGSPLSLECTVEGTSNPNLYWYRQAAGRGLQLLFYSVGIGQISSEVPQNLSASRPQDRQFILSSKKLLLSDSGFYLCAWAWGSYNEQFFGPGTRLTVL.

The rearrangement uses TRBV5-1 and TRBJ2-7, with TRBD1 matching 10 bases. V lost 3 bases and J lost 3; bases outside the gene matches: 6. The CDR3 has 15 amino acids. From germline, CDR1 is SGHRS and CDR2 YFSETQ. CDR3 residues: CASSYGQGEIYEQYF. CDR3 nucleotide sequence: TGCGCCAGCAGCTATGGACAGGGGGAGATCTACGAGCAGTACTTC.

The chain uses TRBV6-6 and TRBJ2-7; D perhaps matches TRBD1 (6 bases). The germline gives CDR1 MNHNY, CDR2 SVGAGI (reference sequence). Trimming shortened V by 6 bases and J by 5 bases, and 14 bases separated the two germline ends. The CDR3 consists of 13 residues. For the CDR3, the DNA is TGTGCCAGCAGCGACAGGCTAGTGGACGAGCAGTACTTC. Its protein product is CASSDRLVDEQYF.

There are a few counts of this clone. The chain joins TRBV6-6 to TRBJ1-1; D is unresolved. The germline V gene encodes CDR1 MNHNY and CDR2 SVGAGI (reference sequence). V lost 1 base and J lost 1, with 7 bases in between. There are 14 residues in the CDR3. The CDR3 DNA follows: TGTGCCAGCAGTTACTTACAGCAGAACACTGAAGCTTTCTTT. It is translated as CASSYLQQNTEAFF.

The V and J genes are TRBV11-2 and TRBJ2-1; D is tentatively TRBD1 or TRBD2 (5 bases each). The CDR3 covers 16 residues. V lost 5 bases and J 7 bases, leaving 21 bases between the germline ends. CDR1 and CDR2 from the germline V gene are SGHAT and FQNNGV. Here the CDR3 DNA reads TGTGCCAGCAGCCAGATGGACTCCAGGGCTGGGAATGAGCAGTTCTTC. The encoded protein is CASSQMDSRAGNEQFF. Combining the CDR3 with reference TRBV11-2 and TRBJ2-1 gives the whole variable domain EAGVAQSPRYKIIEKRQSVAFWCNPISGHATLYWYQQILGQGPKLLIQFQNNGVVDDSQLPKDRFSAERLKGVDSTLKIQPAKLEDSAVYLCASSQMDSRAGNEQFFGPGTRLTVL.

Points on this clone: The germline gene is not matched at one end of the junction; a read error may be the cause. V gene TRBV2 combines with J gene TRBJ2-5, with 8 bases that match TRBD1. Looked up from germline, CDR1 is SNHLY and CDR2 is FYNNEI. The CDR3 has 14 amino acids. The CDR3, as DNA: TGTGCCAGCATTGAAGCGACAGGGGCCGAGACCCAGTACTTC. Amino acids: CASIEATGAETQYF.

The CDR3 coding sequence is TGTGCCAGCAGGCCGACTCCGGGAAACACAGATACGCAGTATTTT. Residues: CASRPTPGNTDTQYF. This chain connects TRBV6-6 to TRBJ2-3; weak D call: TRBD2 (5 bases). CDR1 is MNHNY and CDR2 is SVGAGI in the germline V gene (reference sequence). This CDR3 comprises 15 residues. The V and J ends lost 6 bases and 2 bases respectively, with 15 bases between them.

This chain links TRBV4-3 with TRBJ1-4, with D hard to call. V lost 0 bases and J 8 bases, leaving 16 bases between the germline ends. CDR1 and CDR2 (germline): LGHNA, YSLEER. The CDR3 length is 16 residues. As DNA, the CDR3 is TGCGCCAGCAGCCAAGATAATCGGAGGGAACGAGAAAAACTGTTTTTT. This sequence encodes CASSQDNRREREKLFF.

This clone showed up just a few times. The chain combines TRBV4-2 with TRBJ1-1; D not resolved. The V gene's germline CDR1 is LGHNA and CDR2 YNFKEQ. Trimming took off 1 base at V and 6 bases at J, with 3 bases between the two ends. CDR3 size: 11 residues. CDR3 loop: CASSQGAEAFF. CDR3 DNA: TGTGCCAGCAGCCAAGGGGCTGAAGCTTTCTTT.

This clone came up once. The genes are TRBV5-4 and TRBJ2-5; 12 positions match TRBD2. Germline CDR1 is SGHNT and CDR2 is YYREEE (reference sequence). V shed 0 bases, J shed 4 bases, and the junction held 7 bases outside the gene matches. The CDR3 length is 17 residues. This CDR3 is CASSLGLAGVGVETQYF. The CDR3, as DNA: TGTGCCAGCAGCTTGGGACTAGCGGGAGTTGGGGTAGAGACCCAGTACTTC.

CDR3 DNA sequence: TGTGCCAGCAGCCTTACCCCCAAGTCCTACGAGCAGTACTTC. As protein: CASSLTPKSYEQYF. The chain recombines TRBV11-2 with TRBJ2-7; D unclear. Germline assignment: CDR1 SGHAT and CDR2 FQNNGV. This CDR3 is built from 14 residues. Trimming removed 5 bases at V and 1 base at J, with 12 bases between.

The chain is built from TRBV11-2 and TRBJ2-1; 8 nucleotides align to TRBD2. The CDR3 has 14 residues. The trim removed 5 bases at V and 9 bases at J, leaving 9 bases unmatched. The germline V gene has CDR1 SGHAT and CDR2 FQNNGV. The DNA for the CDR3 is TGTGCCAGCAGCCCGGGACTAGGACAAGGTGAGCAGTTCTTC. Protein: CASSPGLGQGEQFF.

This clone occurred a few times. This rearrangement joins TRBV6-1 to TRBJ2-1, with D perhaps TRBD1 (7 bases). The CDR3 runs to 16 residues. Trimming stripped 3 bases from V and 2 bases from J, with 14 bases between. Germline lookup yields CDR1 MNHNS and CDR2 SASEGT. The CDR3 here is CASSDRGTVAYNEQFF. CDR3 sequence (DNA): TGTGCCAGCAGTGACAGGGGGACTGTCGCCTACAATGAGCAGTTCTTC.

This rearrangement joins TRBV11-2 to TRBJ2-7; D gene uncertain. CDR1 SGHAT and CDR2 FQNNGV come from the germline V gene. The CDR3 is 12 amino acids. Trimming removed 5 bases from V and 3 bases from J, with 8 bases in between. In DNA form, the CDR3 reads TGTGCCAGCAGCCACGGCGGCTACGAGCAGTACGTC. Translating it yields CASSHGGYEQYV.

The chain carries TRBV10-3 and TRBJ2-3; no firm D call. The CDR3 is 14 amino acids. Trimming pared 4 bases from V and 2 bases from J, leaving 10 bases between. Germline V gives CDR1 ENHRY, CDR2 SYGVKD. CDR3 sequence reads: CAISVKLTTDTQYF. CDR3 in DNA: TGTGCCATCAGTGTGAAATTGACCACAGATACGCAGTATTTT.

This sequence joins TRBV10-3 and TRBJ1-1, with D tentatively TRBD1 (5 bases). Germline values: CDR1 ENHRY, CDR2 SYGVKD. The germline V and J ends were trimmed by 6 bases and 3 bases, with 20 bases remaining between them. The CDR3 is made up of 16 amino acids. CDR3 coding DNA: TGTGCCATCAGCAAAAACCCCCCAAGGGGTCACACTGAAGCTTTCTTT. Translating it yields CAISKNPPRGHTEAFF.

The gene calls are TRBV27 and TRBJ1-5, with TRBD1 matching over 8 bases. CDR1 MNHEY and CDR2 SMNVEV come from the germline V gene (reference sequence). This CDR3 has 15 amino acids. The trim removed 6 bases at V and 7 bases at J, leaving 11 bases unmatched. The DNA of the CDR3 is TGTGCCAGCAGGCCAGAAGGACAGGGAAGACAGCCCCAGCATTTT. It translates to CASRPEGQGRQPQHF.